The 9 T cell receptor beta chains below all came from one sample that was sequenced in a study of human T cells and chemical hapten exposure. Noted time point: patch test 1, 2 weeks after DPC sensitization. The treatment denotes: therapeutic diphenylcyclopropenone sensitization with weekly scalp DPC. It was unfractionated whole blood from which total RNA was extracted. Each CDR3 protein gets one entry after TCRdb re-called the RACE reads with MiXCR. The sample lists around 44,000 distinct CDR3 sequences, under 5% occurring once. The sample in question was whole blood, obtained in connection with sensitization to the hapten diphenylcyclopropenone (DPC). These receptor sequences come from a man over 45 with alopecia areata. Some clones in this sample may be carry-over from other donors' samples.

This clonotype appeared many times. The genes are TRBV28 and TRBJ2-2; D gene uncertain. Germline-derived CDR1 and CDR2 are MDHEN and SYDVKM. Trimming took 6 bases from V and 6 from J, leaving 11 bases between them. CDR3 length: 13 amino acids. The chain's CDR3 is CASSPTESGELFF. CDR3 sequence (DNA): TGTGCCAGCAGCCCCACAGAATCCGGGGAGCTGTTTTTT.

The V call is TRBV7-2, the J call TRBJ2-1; D possibly corresponds to TRBD1 (6 bases). V was trimmed by 1 base and J by 4 bases, leaving 11 bases between them. From germline, CDR1 is SGHTA and CDR2 FQGNSA. The CDR3 sequence is 15 residues long. CDR3 region: CASSLGTVNYNEQFF. The CDR3 DNA reads TGTGCCAGCAGCTTAGGGACAGTTAATTACAATGAGCAGTTCTTC.

This clonotype was counted ten times or more. The CDR3 DNA follows: TGCAGCGTTGAGGGACAGGATCGTACAGATACGCAGTATTTT. Translation gives CSVEGQDRTDTQYF. The J gene is TRBJ2-3, the V gene TRBV29-1, with 8 bases lining up with TRBD1. V lost 3 bases, J lost 3 bases, and 5 bases stayed unmatched. This CDR3 is 14 amino acids long. Per the germline V gene, CDR1 is SQVTM and CDR2 is ANQGSEA.

This clonotype was counted at least ten times. The rearrangement links TRBV29-1 to TRBJ2-6; no firm D call. This CDR3 region has 12 residues. Trimming cost V 4 bases and J 0 bases, with 1 base left between them. The V gene's germline CDR1 is SQVTM and CDR2 ANQGSEA. CDR3 nucleotides: TGCAGCGTTGTCTCTGGGGCCAACGTCCTGACTTTC. Its protein product is CSVVSGANVLTF.

In this sample, this clonotype turned up many times. The J gene is TRBJ1-1, the V gene TRBV29-1; D call uncertain. V lost 3 bases to trimming and J lost 2 bases, with 1 base between them. The length of the CDR3 is 10 residues. Per germline, CDR1 SQVTM and CDR2 ANQGSEA. CDR3 in amino acids: CSVDNTEAFF. In nucleotides, the CDR3 is TGCAGCGTTGACAACACTGAAGCTTTCTTT.

The chain employs TRBV13 and TRBJ2-7; the match to TRBD2 covers 8 bases. With 3 bases clipped from V and 6 bases from J, the junction kept 7 bases outside the gene matches. CDR3 length equals 14 residues. Germline V gene lookup returns CDR1 PRHDT and CDR2 FYEKMQ (reference sequence). CDR3 nucleotides: TGTGCCAGCAGCTTGCGCGGGAGGAAGGGCGAGCAGTACTTC. This encodes CASSLRGRKGEQYF.

This clonotype was counted ten times or more. The chain links TRBV4-1 to TRBJ1-1, with 7 bases that match TRBD1. This CDR3 has 13 amino acids. The ends lost 4 bases at V and 7 bases at J; junction bases unmatched: 6. Per germline, CDR1 MGHRA and CDR2 YSYEKL. The CDR3 loop reads CASSPVGDSEAFF. Here the CDR3 DNA reads TGCGCCAGCAGCCCTGTTGGGGACAGTGAAGCTTTCTTT.

In its sample, this clonotype was seen many times. For the CDR3, the DNA is TGCGCCAGCAGCCCCTGGGCAGGGTCGAACAATTCACCCCTCCACTTT. Translated, it gives CASSPWAGSNNSPLHF. The chain uses TRBV4-1 and TRBJ1-6, with D tentatively TRBD1 (5 bases). V gave up 4 bases and J gave up 7 bases, with 17 bases separating them. This CDR3 spans 16 amino acids. The germline CDR1 and CDR2 sequences are MGHRA and YSYEKL.

The chain joins TRBV20-1 to TRBJ1-5, with D unresolved. The CDR3 is 14 amino acids. From germline, CDR1 is DFQATT and CDR2 SNEGSKA (reference sequence). The ends were cut back, 4 bases at V and 2 bases at J, with 12 bases in the middle. As DNA, the CDR3 is TGCAGTGCTAAGGACCCCGCGGGCAATCAGCCCCAGCATTTT. The encoded protein is CSAKDPAGNQPQHF.